This record covers a single TCR beta chain. This specimen belongs to a study of blood T cell repertoires in COVID-19. Study at large: COVID-19 samples from acute and convalescent phases originated in the United States, Italy and Spain. T cells, B-cell-depleted T cells, or PBMCs provided the cDNA or gDNA that served as material.

V shed 0 bases and J 2 bases; nucleotides not matched to a gene: 6. The length of the CDR3 is 16 residues. In germline, CDR1 is LGHNA, CDR2 YNFKEQ. Authors' methods: How many nucleated cells were present was estimated from reference gene primer amplification. Here immunoSEQ multiplex PCR was the method, and the copy in TCRdb shows in-frame clones only, minus some. The V and J calls and clone size are taken from that table; D and trimming were inferred from the DNA. The sample shows 280,000 or so clones, around 88% of them seen only once. The receptor's source is a woman aged 25-40 years who had recovered from COVID-19. The sample was peripheral blood. V gene TRBV4-2 combines with J gene TRBJ2-7; 8 bases map to TRBD2. The CDR3 loop reads CASSQDPGGAAYEQYF. Here the CDR3 DNA reads TGTGCCAGCAGCCAAGATCCCGGGGGGGCGGCCTACGAGCAGTACTTC.